The clone carrying this T cell receptor delta chain has only a few counts. TCRdb attributes to this sequence the protein of a much larger clone, which differs from the DNA translation at residue 12; a read error is likely, and the protein displayed is translated from the DNA. This entry comes from a study of gamma-delta chains in newborns, infants, children. The CDR3 sequence is 18 residues long. The V gene's germline CDR1 is GEAIGNYY and CDR2 EKD. TCRdb fed the reads to CATT. Among about 2,300 delta-chain clones listed, 6.7% were seen once. The chain links TRDV2 to TRDJ3, with TRDD3 matching over 10 bases. Sequences were obtained from blood. The receptor comes from a child who was a newborn, infant or young child, either healthy, febrile or measles-vaccinated (not recorded which). The CDR3 DNA is TGTGCCTGTGACACCGTTGGGGGATACTCCTGGGGCACCCGACAGATGTTTTTC. Residues: CACDTVGGYSWGTRQMFF.